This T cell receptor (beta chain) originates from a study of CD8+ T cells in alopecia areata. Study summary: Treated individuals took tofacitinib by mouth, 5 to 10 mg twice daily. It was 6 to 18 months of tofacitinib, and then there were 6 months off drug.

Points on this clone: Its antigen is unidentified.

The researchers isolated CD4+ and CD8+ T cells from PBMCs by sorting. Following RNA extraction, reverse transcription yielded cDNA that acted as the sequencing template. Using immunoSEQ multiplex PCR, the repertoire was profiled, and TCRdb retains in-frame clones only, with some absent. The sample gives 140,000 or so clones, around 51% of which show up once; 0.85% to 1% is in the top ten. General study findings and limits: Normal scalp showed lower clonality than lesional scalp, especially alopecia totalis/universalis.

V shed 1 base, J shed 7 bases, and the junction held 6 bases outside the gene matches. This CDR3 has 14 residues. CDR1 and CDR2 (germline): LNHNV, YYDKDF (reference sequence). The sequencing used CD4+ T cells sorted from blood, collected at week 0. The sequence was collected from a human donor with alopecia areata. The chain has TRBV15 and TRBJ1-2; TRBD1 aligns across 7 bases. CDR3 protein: CATSRGKGAGGYTF. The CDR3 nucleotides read TGTGCCACCAGCAGAGGGAAGGGGGCTGGTGGCTACACCTTC.